The clone carrying this T cell receptor (beta chain) has just a few counts. A junction boundary mismatches the germline segment, possibly from a read error. This sample was taken from a study of tumor-infiltrating lymphocytes in oesophageal squamous cell carcinoma. Each CDR3 protein is one row after TCRdb ran MiXCR on the PCR reads. The sample shows about 20,000 distinct CDR3 sequences, 39% of them seen only once. The CDR3 length is 15 residues. Sequencing was performed on esophageal tumor tissue. The receptor was derived from a male donor with esophageal squamous cell carcinoma. The rearrangement uses TRBV5-3 and TRBJ2-1; 7 positions match TRBD1. Being an ORF, TRBV5-3 has a function that is uncertain. The CDR3 protein is CASSLGQGAYNEQFF. DNA of the CDR3: TGTGCCAGCAGCTTAGGGCAGGGGGCCTACAATGAGCAGTTCTTC.